The 16 T cell receptor beta chains below were found in one sample sequenced in a study of T cells in localized non-small cell lung cancer. Assay used: immunoSEQ multiplex PCR; TCRdb lists only in-frame clones, some missing. The sample has approximately 88,000 clones; approximately 90% are singletons. This material consisted of PBMCs, taken before any cancer treatment. The receptors shown here come from a woman aged 35-75 years with stage II squamous cell lung carcinoma.

The rearrangement joins TRBV6-1 to TRBJ1-3; 7 bases align to TRBD1. This CDR3 contains 12 residues. Germline loops: CDR1 MNHNS, CDR2 SASEGT. V lost 11 bases and J lost 4; bases outside the gene matches: 5. CDR3 in amino acids: CAGGTEGNTIYF. CDR3 DNA sequence: TGTGCCGGAGGGACAGAAGGAAACACCATATATTTT.

The chain joins TRBV21-1 to TRBJ2-7; the D call TRBD2 from the table was never checked on the DNA. TRBV21-1 is a known pseudogene. This CDR3 region has 14 residues. The CDR3 is CASSKELAGREQYF. In DNA form, the CDR3 reads TGTGCCAGCAGCAAAGAACTAGCGGGACGCGAGCAGTACTTC.

CDR3 bases: TGTGCCTGGAGCCTGGGATCGCTGAACACTGAAGCTTTCTTT. Translation gives CAWSLGSLNTEAFF. The chain links TRBV30 to TRBJ1-1; D is unresolved. CDR3 size: 14 residues. The ends were cut back, 3 bases at V and 0 bases at J, with 11 bases in the middle. Per germline, CDR1 GTSNPN and CDR2 SVGIG (reference sequence). Complete variable domain (other parts from reference TRBV30 and TRBJ1-1): SQTIHQWPATLVQPVGSPLSLECTVEGTSNPNLYWYRQAAGRGLQLLFYSVGIGQISSEVPQNLSASRPQDRQFILSSKKLLLSDSGFYLCAWSLGSLNTEAFFGQGTRLTVV.

The chain couples TRBV7-2 to TRBJ1-5; D possibly corresponds to TRBD1 (5 bases). Germline V lookup: CDR1 SGHTA, CDR2 FQGNSA. This CDR3 region has 17 residues. The ends were cut back, 4 bases at V and 1 base at J, with 17 bases in the middle. The CDR3 is CASSSDGRGVSNQPQHF. CDR3 in DNA: TGTGCCAGCAGCTCGGATGGGCGGGGGGTCAGCAATCAGCCCCAGCATTTT.

The rearrangement links TRBV30 to TRBJ2-7; D is undetermined. V lost 2 bases, J lost 12 bases, and 17 bases lay in between. The CDR3 is made up of 12 amino acids. The V gene's germline CDR1 is GTSNPN and CDR2 SVGIG (reference sequence). In nucleotides, the CDR3 is TGTGCCTGGAGTCCCTCCACCGCGACCGCGTACTTC. This gives the protein CAWSPSTATAYF.

The chain uses TRBV7-8 and TRBJ2-5; TRBD1 agrees at 8 bases. With V trimmed by 3 bases and J by 4 bases, 13 bases remained unmatched. CDR1 and CDR2 (germline): SGHVS, FQNEAQ. The CDR3 is 17 amino acids. Here the CDR3 DNA reads TGTGCCAGCAGCTTTCGGCCAGGGGGCGCGATCAGAGAGACCCAGTACTTC. Amino acid sequence: CASSFRPGGAIRETQYF.

The CDR3 DNA follows: TGTGCCACCAGCAGACCGGAGGAGACCCAGTACTTC. It yields the protein CATSRPEETQYF. The chain recombines TRBV15 with TRBJ2-5; the D is unclear. Germline V gene data show CDR1 as LNHNV and CDR2 as YYDKDF (reference sequence). This CDR3 is built from 12 residues. Trimming stripped 2 bases from V and 5 bases from J, with 6 bases between.

The chain is built from TRBV7-8 and TRBJ1-2, with 7 positions matching TRBD1. Germline lookup yields CDR1 SGHVS and CDR2 FQNEAQ. The CDR3 consists of 14 residues. V was clipped by 5 bases and J by 2 bases; unmatched bases: 5. CDR3 sequence (DNA): TGTGCCAGCAGCGGGGACAGCGCGAACTATGGCTACACCTTC. Its translation: CASSGDSANYGYTF.

CDR3 DNA sequence: TGTGCCAGCAGTGAATCGAGGGTGGGAGCTTTCTTT. This codes for CASSESRVGAFF. The V gene is TRBV6-1, the J gene TRBJ1-1, with D uncertain. V lost 2 bases and J lost 10, with 11 bases in between. The CDR3 sequence is 12 residues long. The V gene's germline CDR1 is MNHNS and CDR2 SASEGT.

The rearrangement links TRBV6-1 to TRBJ1-2, with 9 bases aligning to TRBD1. Germline lookup yields CDR1 MNHNS and CDR2 SASEGT. The trim removed 5 bases at V and 3 bases at J, leaving 4 bases unmatched. CDR3 size: 14 residues. The CDR3 sequence is CASSHRGQDYGYTF. The CDR3 DNA reads as TGTGCCAGCAGTCACAGGGGGCAGGACTATGGCTACACCTTC.

The chain uses TRBV19 and TRBJ1-5, with D unclear. Germline assignment: CDR1 LNHDA and CDR2 SQIVND (reference sequence). Trimming left V 8 bases short and J 2 bases short, with 10 bases between. This CDR3 has 13 residues. CDR3 in amino acids: CASRARGNQPQHF. CDR3 in DNA: TGTGCCAGTCGTGCGCGGGGCAATCAGCCCCAGCATTTT.

This clone came up once. The J gene is TRBJ2-1, the V gene TRBV4-1, with D possibly TRBD2 on 6 matching bases. V was clipped by 2 bases and J by 5 bases, with 13 bases between them. Per the germline V gene, CDR1 is MGHRA and CDR2 is YSYEKL. The CDR3 is 15 amino acids. The CDR3 DNA reads TGCGCCAGCAGCCAACTAAGCGGGTATAACAATGAGCAGTTCTTC. It specifies CASSQLSGYNNEQFF.

The rearrangement links TRBV5-1 to TRBJ1-1; D is perhaps TRBD1 (6 bases). This CDR3 region has 14 residues. Between the trimmed V and J ends, which lost 0 bases and 5 bases, there was a span of 11 bases. Looked up from germline, CDR1 is SGHRS and CDR2 is YFSETQ. CDR3 DNA: TGCGCCAGCAGCTTGGGACGAGGGGGGACTGAAGCTTTCTTT. Translation gives CASSLGRGGTEAFF.

V and J are TRBV7-2 and TRBJ1-5; D gene unclear. The V end was cut by 2 bases, the J end by 4 bases, with 9 bases between. Germline CDR1 is SGHTA and CDR2 is FQGNSA. This CDR3 contains 14 residues. For the CDR3, the DNA is TGTGCCAGCAGCTTAACCCAGGCGAATCAGCCCCAGCATTTT. Amino acids: CASSLTQANQPQHF.

The V call is TRBV29-1, the J call TRBJ2-2; D not resolved. Germline lookup yields CDR1 SQVTM and CDR2 ANQGSEA. V was trimmed by 7 bases and J by 0 bases, leaving 9 bases between them. This CDR3 is built from 13 residues. This CDR3 reads CSGRRTNTGELFF. The CDR3 DNA sequence: TGCAGCGGCAGGCGGACGAACACCGGGGAGCTGTTTTTT.

The rearrangement uses TRBV4-2 and TRBJ1-5, with unresolved D. Germline V gene data show CDR1 as LGHNA and CDR2 as YNFKEQ. CDR3 length: 15 amino acids. Trimming shortened V by 5 bases and J by 5 bases, and 16 bases separated the two germline ends. CDR3 coding DNA: TGTGCCAGCAGCTTGTTTTCAGAAGGGTATCAGCCCCAGCATTTT. Its protein is CASSLFSEGYQPQHF.